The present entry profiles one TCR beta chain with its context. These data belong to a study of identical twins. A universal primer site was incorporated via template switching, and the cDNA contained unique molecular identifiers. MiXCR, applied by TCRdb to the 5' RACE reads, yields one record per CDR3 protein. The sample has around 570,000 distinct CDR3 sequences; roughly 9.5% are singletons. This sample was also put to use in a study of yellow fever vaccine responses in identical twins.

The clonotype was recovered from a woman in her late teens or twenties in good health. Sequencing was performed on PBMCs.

CDR3 loop: CAWGGQGISGANVLTF. Here the CDR3 DNA reads TGTGCCTGGGGCGGACAGGGCATCTCTGGGGCCAACGTCCTGACTTTC. V usage is TRBV30 and J usage is TRBJ2-6; 8 nucleotides line up with TRBD1. The CDR3 spans 16 residues. Germline CDR1 and CDR2: GTSNPN and SVGIG (reference sequence). Trimming at V came to 5 bases and at J to 0 bases, leaving 6 bases not matched to a gene.